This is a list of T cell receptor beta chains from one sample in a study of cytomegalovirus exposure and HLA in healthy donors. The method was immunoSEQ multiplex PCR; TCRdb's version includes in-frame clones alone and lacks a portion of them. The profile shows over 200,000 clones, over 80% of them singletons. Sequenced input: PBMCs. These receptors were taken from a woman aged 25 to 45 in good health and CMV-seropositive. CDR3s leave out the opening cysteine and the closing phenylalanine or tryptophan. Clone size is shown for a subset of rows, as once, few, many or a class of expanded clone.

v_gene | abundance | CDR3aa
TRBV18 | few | ASSLHGRQETQY
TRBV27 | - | ASSLRGSNQPQH
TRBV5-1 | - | ASSLDRGTFLEQY
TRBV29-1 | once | SVTGTERVYEQY
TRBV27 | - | ASSFLGQGQETQY
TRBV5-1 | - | ASSLENSSGNTIY
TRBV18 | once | ASSPRLPGGDQPQH
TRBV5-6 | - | ASSRTRYEQY
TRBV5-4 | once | ASSSGQGVIGELF
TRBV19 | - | ASSTTSSSYNEQF
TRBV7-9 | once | ASRRDRGQTGELF
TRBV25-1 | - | ASSGWGVGEKLF
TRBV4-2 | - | ASSQDRFTEAF
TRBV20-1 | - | SARGTGELF
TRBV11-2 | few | ASSPQGYEQY
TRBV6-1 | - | ASSGGQGAQETQY
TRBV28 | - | ASTPWGGVLGTEAF